The 20 T cell receptor beta chains presented below share a single source sample, sequenced in a study of a mutant IDH1 vaccine in newly diagnosed glioma. Time point meaning: week 5, during vaccination. What each vaccine dose contained was 300 ug of mutant IDH1 20-mer peptide, accompanied by topical imiquimod. Sequenced by immunoSEQ multiplex PCR; TCRdb stores in-frame clones only, minus some. The data show under 95,000 clones, 90% to 95% seen once. What these receptors recognize is not known. Sequenced material: PBMCs, taken from a glioma patient whose treatment included an IDH1 peptide vaccine. The receptors come from a woman aged 50 to 65 with glioma.

V gene TRBV2 combines with J gene TRBJ1-5; no firm D call. V was trimmed by 6 bases and J by 2 bases, leaving 11 bases between them. CDR1 SNHLY and CDR2 FYNNEI come from the germline V gene. The CDR3 has 14 residues. The CDR3, as DNA: TGTGCCAGCAGCTGGGGTGGTCGCAATCAGCCCCAGCATTTT. Amino acid sequence: CASSWGGRNQPQHF.

The J gene is TRBJ2-7, the V gene TRBV4-1; D is perhaps TRBD2 (5 bases). V lost 3 bases, J lost 0 bases, and 12 bases lay in between. Germline V gene data show CDR1 as MGHRA and CDR2 as YSYEKL. The CDR3 runs 15 residues. Here the CDR3 reads CASSQLVGSSYEQYF. The CDR3, as DNA: TGCGCCAGCAGCCAGCTCGTAGGGAGCTCCTACGAGCAGTACTTC.

This rearrangement joins TRBV27 to TRBJ1-2; D may be TRBD1 (5 bases). Deletions cut 7 bases from V and 7 bases from J, with 13 bases between. Germline-derived CDR1 and CDR2 are MNHEY and SMNVEV (reference sequence). This CDR3 has 12 amino acids. The CDR3 DNA reads TGTGCCAGCAAGAGTCGGGGGTCTGGCTACACCTTC. It is translated as CASKSRGSGYTF.

The chain recombines TRBV6-5 with TRBJ1-2, with 11 bases identical to TRBD1. With V trimmed by 4 bases and J by 6 bases, 1 base remained unmatched. Germline V gene lookup returns CDR1 MNHEY and CDR2 SVGAGI. This CDR3 region has 13 residues. The CDR3 nucleotides are TGTGCCAGCAGTTGGACAGGGGGCAATGGCTACACCTTC. Amino acids: CASSWTGGNGYTF.

V is TRBV25-1 and J is TRBJ1-5; D gene unclear. Germline-derived CDR1 and CDR2 are MGHDK and SYGVNS. The CDR3 consists of 16 residues. V was cut by 6 bases and J by 0 bases, with 15 bases left in between. The DNA of the CDR3 is TGTGCCAGCAGCCCACAAGGAGATTATAGCAATCAGCCCCAGCATTTT. Its translation is CASSPQGDYSNQPQHF.

The CDR3 is CSVEWGGGYEQYF. CDR3 in DNA: TGCAGCGTTGAATGGGGGGGTGGGTACGAGCAGTACTTC. The V call is TRBV29-1, the J call TRBJ2-7, with 7 nucleotides matching TRBD2. The germline V gene has CDR1 SQVTM and CDR2 ANQGSEA. The V segment lost 2 bases and the J segment 4 bases; nucleotides outside the gene matches: 5. This CDR3 spans 13 amino acids.

The CDR3 spells CASSRDRSPMNTEAFF. The CDR3 bases are TGTGCCAGCAGCCGGGACAGGTCCCCTATGAACACTGAAGCTTTCTTT. The rearrangement uses TRBV5-6 and TRBJ1-1; TRBD1 matches 8 bases. Germline V gene lookup returns CDR1 SGHDT and CDR2 YYEEEE. This CDR3 region has 16 residues. V shed 4 bases, J shed 0 bases, and the junction held 8 bases outside the gene matches.

The CDR3 here is CAIRQDSAYEQYF. The CDR3 DNA reads as TGTGCCATCAGGCAGGACTCTGCCTACGAGCAGTACTTC. The J gene is TRBJ2-7, the V gene TRBV7-9; D might be TRBD2 (5 bases). CDR3 length equals 13 residues. The V end lost 10 bases, the J end lost 2 bases, and 15 bases lay between the germline ends. Germline V gene sequence: CDR1 SEHNR, CDR2 FQNEAQ (reference sequence).

The chain links TRBV30 to TRBJ2-2; 7 positions agree with TRBD1. The CDR3 contains 14 residues. Germline assignment: CDR1 GTSNPN and CDR2 SVGIG (reference sequence). V was pared by 2 bases and J by 7 bases, with 7 bases of the junction left unmatched. The CDR3 here is CAWSIDRDIGELFF. DNA for the CDR3: TGTGCCTGGAGTATTGACAGGGACATCGGGGAGCTGTTTTTT.

The sample holds a few counts of this clone. This same CDR3 is encoded by further DNA sequences in the sample. The CDR3 protein is CAWGGLAGEFF. The CDR3 DNA is TGTGCCTGGGGGGGACTAGCGGGAGAGTTCTTC. This rearrangement joins TRBV30 to TRBJ2-1; 14 bases are shared with TRBD2. This CDR3 is 11 amino acids long. The germline CDR1 and CDR2 sequences are GTSNPN and SVGIG (reference sequence). V lost 5 bases to trimming and J lost 14 bases; unmatched junction nucleotides: 2.

The V and J genes are TRBV11-2 and TRBJ2-1; TRBD2 agrees at 8 bases. Germline-derived CDR1 and CDR2 are SGHAT and FQNNGV. CDR3 length: 16 residues. V shed 5 bases and J 2 bases; nucleotides not matched to a gene: 8. The CDR3 DNA reads TGTGCCAGCAGCACGGGGGGGGAGGGAACCTACAATGAGCAGTTCTTC. Its translation is CASSTGGEGTYNEQFF.

V gene TRBV18 combines with J gene TRBJ2-7; possibly TRBD2 for D (6 bases). With 0 bases removed from V and 5 bases from J, the gap between germline ends came to 14 bases. This CDR3 is 15 amino acids long. Germline lookup yields CDR1 KGHSH and CDR2 LQKENI. The CDR3 DNA reads TGTGCCAGCTCACCACCGATGACTAGAATTGACGAGCAGTACTTC. The encoded protein is CASSPPMTRIDEQYF.

The chain has TRBV15 and TRBJ2-3; D remains ambiguous. V lost 3 bases and J lost 6, with 16 bases in between. Germline V gene sequence: CDR1 LNHNV, CDR2 YYDKDF (reference sequence). This CDR3 is 15 amino acids long. Here the CDR3 DNA reads TGTGCCACCAGCAGCCCTCCAAAAGGCTGGGATACGCAGTATTTT. Its protein is CATSSPPKGWDTQYF.

The J gene is TRBJ2-5, the V gene TRBV5-6; D may be TRBD2 (5 bases). The J call is uncertain, as TRBJ2-7 better fits the DNA end. The germline CDR1 and CDR2 sequences are SGHDT and YYEEEE. This CDR3 contains 14 residues. The CDR3 coding sequence is TGTGCCAGCAGCCTGGACTCGAGCTCCTACGAGCAGTACTTC. Translated: CASSLDSSSYEQYF.

The rearrangement uses TRBV6-1 and TRBJ2-7, with TRBD1 identical over 7 bases. The CDR3 has 14 amino acids. The V gene's germline CDR1 is MNHNS and CDR2 SASEGT. V was pared by 5 bases and J by 3 bases, with 7 bases of the junction left unmatched. The CDR3 spells CASSRQGSIYEQYF. The CDR3 coding sequence is TGTGCCAGCAGTCGACAGGGTTCAATCTACGAGCAGTACTTC.

J is TRBJ1-5 and V is TRBV7-8, with D uncertain. Germline assignment: CDR1 SGHVS and CDR2 FQNEAQ. Between the trimmed V and J ends, which lost 3 bases and 4 bases, there was a span of 16 bases. This CDR3 region has 16 residues. The CDR3: CASSFSGRGLNQPQHF. CDR3 bases: TGTGCCAGCAGCTTCTCCGGCCGGGGATTGAATCAGCCCCAGCATTTT. The entire variable domain, with the rest obtained from reference TRBV7-8 and TRBJ1-5, is as follows: GAGVSQSPRYKVAKRGQDVALRCDPISGHVSLFWYQQALGQGPEFLTYFQNEAQLDKSGLPSDRFFAERPEGSVSTLKIQRTQQEDSAVYLCASSFSGRGLNQPQHFGDGTRLSIL.

The chain carries TRBV7-8 and TRBJ1-6; D possibly corresponds to TRBD1 (6 bases). The CDR3 runs 16 residues. Germline assignment: CDR1 SGHVS and CDR2 FQNEAQ. The V end was cut by 1 base, the J end by 7 bases, with 14 bases between. CDR3 nucleotides: TGTGCCAGCAGCTTAGGATCGGGGGGCTGGAATTCACCCCTCCACTTT. This encodes CASSLGSGGWNSPLHF.

The rearrangement links TRBV6-6 to TRBJ2-7; possibly TRBD2 for D (6 bases). V was pared by 6 bases and J by 1 base, with 13 bases between. Germline lookup yields CDR1 MNHNY and CDR2 SVGAGI (reference sequence). The CDR3 contains 14 residues. The CDR3 is CASRTGTVSYEQYF. Written as DNA, the CDR3 is TGTGCCAGCAGGACCGGGACTGTGTCCTACGAGCAGTACTTC.

The chain is built from TRBV11-2 and TRBJ2-7; 8 bases map to TRBD1. Germline CDR1 is SGHAT and CDR2 is FQNNGV. V lost 1 base, J lost 9 bases, and 11 bases stayed unmatched. CDR3 length: 15 amino acids. CDR3 nucleotide sequence: TGTGCCAGCAGCTTAGGCAGGACAGGGCTTACGGGGCAGTACTTC. Its protein is CASSLGRTGLTGQYF.

The genes are TRBV5-4 and TRBJ2-2; 7 bases fit TRBD1. After removal of 0 bases from V and 6 bases from J, the junction contained 8 bases not matched to a gene. The V gene's germline CDR1 is SGHNT and CDR2 YYREEE (reference sequence). The CDR3 sequence is 16 residues long. CDR3 residues: CASSLELGGAPGELFF. DNA for the CDR3: TGTGCCAGCAGCTTGGAGCTAGGGGGCGCCCCCGGGGAGCTGTTTTTT.